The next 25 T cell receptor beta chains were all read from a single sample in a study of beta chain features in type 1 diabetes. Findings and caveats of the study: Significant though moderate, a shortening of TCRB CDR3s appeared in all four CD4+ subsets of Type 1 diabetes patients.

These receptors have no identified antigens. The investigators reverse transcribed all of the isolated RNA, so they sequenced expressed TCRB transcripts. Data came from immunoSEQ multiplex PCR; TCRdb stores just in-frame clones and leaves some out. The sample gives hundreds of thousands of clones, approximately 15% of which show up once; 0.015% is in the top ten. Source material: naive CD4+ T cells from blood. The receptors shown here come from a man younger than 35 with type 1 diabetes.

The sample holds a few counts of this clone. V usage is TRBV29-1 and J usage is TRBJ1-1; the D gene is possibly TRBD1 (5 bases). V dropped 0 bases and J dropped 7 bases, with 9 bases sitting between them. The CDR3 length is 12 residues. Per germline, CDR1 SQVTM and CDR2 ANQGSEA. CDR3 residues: CSVEDLGGEAFF. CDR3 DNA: TGCAGCGTTGAAGATTTGGGGGGTGAAGCTTTCTTT.

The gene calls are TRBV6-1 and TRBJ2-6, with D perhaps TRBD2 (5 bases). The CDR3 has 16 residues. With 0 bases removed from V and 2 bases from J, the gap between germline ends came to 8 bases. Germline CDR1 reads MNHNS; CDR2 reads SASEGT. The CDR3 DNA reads TGTGCCAGCAGTGAAGCAAGAGGGACTGGGGCCAACGTCCTGACTTTC. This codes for CASSEARGTGANVLTF.

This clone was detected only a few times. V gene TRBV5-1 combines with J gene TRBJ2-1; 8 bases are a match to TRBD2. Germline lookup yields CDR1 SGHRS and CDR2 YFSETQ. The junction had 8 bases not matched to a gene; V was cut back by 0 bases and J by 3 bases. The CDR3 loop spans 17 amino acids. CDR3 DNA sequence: TGCGCCAGCAGCTTGGCGGGAGGGGCGGGAGACTACAATGAGCAGTTCTTC. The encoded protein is CASSLAGGAGDYNEQFF.

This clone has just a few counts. The CDR3 here is CAIRETGGGANEQFF. CDR3 DNA: TGTGCCATCAGGGAGACTGGCGGGGGGGCCAATGAGCAGTTCTTC. The chain joins TRBV10-3 to TRBJ2-1, with TRBD2 matching 9 bases. This CDR3 has 15 amino acids. Germline lookup yields CDR1 ENHRY and CDR2 SYGVKD. The V segment lost 6 bases and the J segment 6 bases; nucleotides outside the gene matches: 9.

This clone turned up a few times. The CDR3 sequence is CASSLRTPTIGTSSEQYF. The DNA for the CDR3 is TGTGCCAGCAGCCTCCGGACTCCCACTATAGGGACTAGCAGCGAGCAGTACTTC. The chain combines TRBV4-2 with TRBJ2-7, with 9 bases matching TRBD2. Germline values: CDR1 LGHNA, CDR2 YNFKEQ. This CDR3 is built from 18 residues. The V segment lost 4 bases and the J segment 6 bases; nucleotides outside the gene matches: 19.

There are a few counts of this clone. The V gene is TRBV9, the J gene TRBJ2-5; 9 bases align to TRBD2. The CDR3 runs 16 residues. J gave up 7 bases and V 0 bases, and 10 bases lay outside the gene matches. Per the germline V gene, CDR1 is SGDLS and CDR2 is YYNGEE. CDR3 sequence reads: CASSVGPGTSLGTQYF. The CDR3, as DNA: TGTGCCAGCAGCGTAGGGCCCGGGACTAGCTTGGGGACCCAGTACTTC.

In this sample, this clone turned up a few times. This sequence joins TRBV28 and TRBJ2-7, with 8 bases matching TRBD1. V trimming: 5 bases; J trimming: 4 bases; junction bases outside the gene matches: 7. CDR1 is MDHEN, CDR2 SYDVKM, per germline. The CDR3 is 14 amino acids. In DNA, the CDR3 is TGTGCCAGCAGTGTCGGGACAGGACGGTACGAGCAGTACTTC. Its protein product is CASSVGTGRYEQYF.

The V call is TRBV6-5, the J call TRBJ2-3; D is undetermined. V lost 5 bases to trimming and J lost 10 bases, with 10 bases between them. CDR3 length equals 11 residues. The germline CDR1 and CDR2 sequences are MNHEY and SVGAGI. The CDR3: CASSAGLAQYF. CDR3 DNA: TGTGCCAGCAGTGCCGGGTTGGCGCAGTATTTT.

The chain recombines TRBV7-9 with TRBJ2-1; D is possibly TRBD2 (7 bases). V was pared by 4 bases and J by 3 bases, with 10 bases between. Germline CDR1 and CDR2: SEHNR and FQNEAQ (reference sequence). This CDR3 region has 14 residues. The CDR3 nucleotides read TGTGCCAGCAGCTGGGAGGGGGGCTACAATGAGCAGTTCTTC. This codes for CASSWEGGYNEQFF. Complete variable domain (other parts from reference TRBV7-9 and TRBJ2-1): DTGVSQNPRHKITKRGQNVTFRCDPISEHNRLYWYRQTLGQGPEFLTYFQNEAQLEKSRLLSDRFSAERPKGSFSTLEIQRTEQGDSAMYLCASSWEGGYNEQFFGPGTRLTVL.

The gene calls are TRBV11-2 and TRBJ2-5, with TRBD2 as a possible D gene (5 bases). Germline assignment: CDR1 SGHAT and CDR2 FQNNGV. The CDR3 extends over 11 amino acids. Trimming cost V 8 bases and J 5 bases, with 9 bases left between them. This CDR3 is CASSGYETQYF. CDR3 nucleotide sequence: TGTGCCAGCTCGGGGTACGAGACCCAGTACTTC.

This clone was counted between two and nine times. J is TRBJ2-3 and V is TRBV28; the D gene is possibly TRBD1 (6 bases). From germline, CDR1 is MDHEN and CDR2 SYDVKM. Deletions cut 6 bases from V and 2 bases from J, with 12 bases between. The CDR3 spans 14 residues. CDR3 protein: CASSRTDYTDTQYF. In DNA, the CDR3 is TGTGCCAGCAGCCGGACAGACTACACAGATACGCAGTATTTT.

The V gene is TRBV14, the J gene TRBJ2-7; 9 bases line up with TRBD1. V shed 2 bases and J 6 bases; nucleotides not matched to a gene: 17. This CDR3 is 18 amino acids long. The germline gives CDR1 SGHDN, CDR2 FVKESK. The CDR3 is CASSQRRLDDRGKVEQYF. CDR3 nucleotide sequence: TGTGCCAGCAGCCAACGGAGACTGGACGACAGGGGGAAGGTCGAGCAGTACTTC.

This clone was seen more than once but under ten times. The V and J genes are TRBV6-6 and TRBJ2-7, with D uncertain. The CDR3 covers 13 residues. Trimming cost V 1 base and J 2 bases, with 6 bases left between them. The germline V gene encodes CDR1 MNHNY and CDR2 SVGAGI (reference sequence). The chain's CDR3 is CASSYYRAYEQYF. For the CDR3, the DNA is TGTGCCAGCAGTTACTACAGAGCCTACGAGCAGTACTTC.

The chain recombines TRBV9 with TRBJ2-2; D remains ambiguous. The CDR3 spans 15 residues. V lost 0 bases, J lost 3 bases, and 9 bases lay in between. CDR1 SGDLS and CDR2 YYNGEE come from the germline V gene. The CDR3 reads CASSVEMSDTGELFF. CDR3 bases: TGTGCCAGCAGCGTAGAGATGAGTGACACCGGGGAGCTGTTTTTT.

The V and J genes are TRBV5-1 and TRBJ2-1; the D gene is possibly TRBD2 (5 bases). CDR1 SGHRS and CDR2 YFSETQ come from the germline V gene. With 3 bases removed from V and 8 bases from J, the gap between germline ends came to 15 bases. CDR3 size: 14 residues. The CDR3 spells CASSYGLVGDEQFF. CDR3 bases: TGCGCCAGCAGCTATGGACTGGTTGGGGATGAGCAGTTCTTC.

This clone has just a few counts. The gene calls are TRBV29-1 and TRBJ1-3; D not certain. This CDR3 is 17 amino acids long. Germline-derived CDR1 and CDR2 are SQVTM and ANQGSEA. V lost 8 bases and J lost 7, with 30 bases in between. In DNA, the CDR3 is TGCAGCTCTTCTATGTGGGAACCCATGAGGGTTTGGAACACCATATATTTT. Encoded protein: CSSSMWEPMRVWNTIYF. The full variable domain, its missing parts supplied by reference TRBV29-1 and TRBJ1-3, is SAVISQKPSRDICQRGTSLTIQCQVDSQVTMMFWYRQQPGQSLTLIATANQGSEATYESGFVIDKFPISRPNLTFSTLTVSNMSPEDSSIYLCSSSMWEPMRVWNTIYFGEGSWLTVV.

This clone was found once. CDR3 nucleotide sequence: TGTGCCAGCAGCTTGCGGGGAGGCTATGGCTACACCTTC. Translated: CASSLRGGYGYTF. V usage is TRBV5-6 and J usage is TRBJ1-2; D is uncertain. The CDR3 loop spans 13 amino acids. CDR1 is SGHDT and CDR2 is YYEEEE in the germline V gene. V was shortened by 1 base and J by 4 bases, with 8 bases between the two germline ends.

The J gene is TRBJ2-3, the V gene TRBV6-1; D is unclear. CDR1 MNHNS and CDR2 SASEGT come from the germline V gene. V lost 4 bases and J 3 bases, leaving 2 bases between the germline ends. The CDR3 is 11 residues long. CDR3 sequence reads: CASSATDTQYF. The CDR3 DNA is TGTGCCAGCAGTGCTACAGATACGCAGTATTTT.

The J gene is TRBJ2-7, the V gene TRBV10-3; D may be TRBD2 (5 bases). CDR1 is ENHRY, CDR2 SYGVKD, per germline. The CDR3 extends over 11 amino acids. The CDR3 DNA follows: TGTTCCACTGGGAGCGTAGGCGAGCAGTACTTC. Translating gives CSTGSVGEQYF.

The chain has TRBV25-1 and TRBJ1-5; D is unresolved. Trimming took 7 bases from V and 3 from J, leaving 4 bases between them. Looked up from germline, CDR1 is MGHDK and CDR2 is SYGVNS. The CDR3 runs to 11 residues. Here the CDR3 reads CASNTNQPQHF. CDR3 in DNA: TGTGCCAGCAACACCAATCAGCCCCAGCATTTT.

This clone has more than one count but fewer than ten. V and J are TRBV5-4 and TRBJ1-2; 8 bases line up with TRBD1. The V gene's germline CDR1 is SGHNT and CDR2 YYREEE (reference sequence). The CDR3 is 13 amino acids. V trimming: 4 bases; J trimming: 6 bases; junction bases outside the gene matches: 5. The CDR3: CASSVKTGDGYTF. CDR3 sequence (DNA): TGTGCCAGCAGCGTGAAGACAGGGGATGGCTACACCTTC.

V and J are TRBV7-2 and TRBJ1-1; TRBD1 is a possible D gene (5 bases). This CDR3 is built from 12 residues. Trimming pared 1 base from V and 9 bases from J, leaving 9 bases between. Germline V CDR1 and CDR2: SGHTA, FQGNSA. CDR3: CASSLVPGQAFF. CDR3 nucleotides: TGTGCCAGCAGCTTAGTCCCAGGGCAAGCTTTCTTT.

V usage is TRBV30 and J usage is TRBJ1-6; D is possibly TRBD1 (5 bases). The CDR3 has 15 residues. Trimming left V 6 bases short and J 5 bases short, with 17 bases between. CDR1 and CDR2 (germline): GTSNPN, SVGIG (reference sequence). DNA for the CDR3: TGTGCCTGCCCGAGGTTTGGGGGGAATAATTCACCCCTCCACTTT. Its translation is CACPRFGGNNSPLHF. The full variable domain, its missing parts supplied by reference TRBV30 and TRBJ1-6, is SQTIHQWPATLVQPVGSPLSLECTVEGTSNPNLYWYRQAAGRGLQLLFYSVGIGQISSEVPQNLSASRPQDRQFILSSKKLLLSDSGFYLCACPRFGGNNSPLHFGNGTRLTVT.

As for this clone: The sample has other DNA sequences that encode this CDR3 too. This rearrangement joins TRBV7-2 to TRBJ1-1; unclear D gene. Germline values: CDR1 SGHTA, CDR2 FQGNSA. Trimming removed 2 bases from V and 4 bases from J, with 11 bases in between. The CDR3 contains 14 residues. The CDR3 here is CASSLRGGGTEAFF. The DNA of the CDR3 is TGTGCCAGCAGCTTAAGAGGTGGCGGCACTGAAGCTTTCTTT. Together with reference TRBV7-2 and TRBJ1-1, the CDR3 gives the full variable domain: GAGVSQSPSNKVTEKGKDVELRCDPISGHTALYWYRQSLGQGLEFLIYFQGNSAPDKSGLPSDRFSAERTGGSVSTLTIQRTQQEDSAVYLCASSLRGGGTEAFFGQGTRLTVV.

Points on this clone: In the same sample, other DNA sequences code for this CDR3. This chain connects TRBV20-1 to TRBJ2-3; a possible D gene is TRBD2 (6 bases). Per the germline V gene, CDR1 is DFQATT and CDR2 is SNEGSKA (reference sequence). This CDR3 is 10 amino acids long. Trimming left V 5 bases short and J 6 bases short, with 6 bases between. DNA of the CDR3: TGCAGTGCTGGGAGGGATACGCAGTATTTT. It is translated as CSAGRDTQYF.